The present entry profiles one T cell receptor (beta chain) with its context. Its specificity is unknown. PCR involved 60 Vbeta and 13 Jbeta primers. The repertoire was sequenced with immunoSEQ multiplex PCR; TCRdb's copy has only in-frame clones and lacks some. The data contain under 75,000 clones, 65% to 80% of them singletons. The germline CDR1 and CDR2 sequences are MNHEY and SMNVEV (reference sequence). The ends were cut back, 1 base at V and 1 base at J, with 7 bases in the middle. The CDR3 is 15 amino acids. The sample belongs to a study of cytomegalovirus exposure and HLA in healthy donors. Study results and limitations: Productive rates of about 87% or about 30% were seen for most TCR beta V segments in an earlier analysis.

This cohort consisted of healthy bone marrow donors. The V gene is TRBV27, the J gene TRBJ2-2; the D gene is possibly TRBD1 (5 bases). Sequenced input: PBMCs. This TCR derives from a man aged 35 to 55 in good health and CMV-seropositive. CDR3: CASSLLGVNTGELFF. The CDR3 DNA sequence: TGTGCCAGCAGTTTATTAGGGGTGAACACCGGGGAGCTGTTTTTT.